This T cell receptor beta chain was sequenced in a study of blood T cell repertoires in COVID-19. The trim removed 1 base at V and 1 base at J, leaving 1 base unmatched. Germline loops: CDR1 LGHDT, CDR2 YNNKEL (reference sequence). This CDR3 has 14 amino acids. The data were produced by immunoSEQ multiplex PCR, yet TCRdb's version contains in-frame clones alone and is incomplete. The profile shows a few hundred thousand clones, roughly 87% of them singletons. This rearrangement joins TRBV3-1 (or the pseudogene TRBV3-2) to TRBJ2-7; 7 bases match TRBD2. The sequence was collected from a man aged 45-60 years with active or convalescent COVID-19. The sequenced sample consisted of peripheral blood. The CDR3 region is CASSQGGGSYEQYF. The CDR3 DNA sequence: TGTGCCAGCAGCCAAGGCGGGGGATCCTACGAGCAGTACTTC.